Listed below are T cell receptor beta chains from one sample, sequenced in a study of blood T cell repertoires in COVID-19. Only in-frame clones appear in the TCRdb table, and some are missing; sequencing was by immunoSEQ multiplex PCR. The sample consists of fewer than 250,000 clones, 86% of them appearing once. Sequenced material: PBMCs or T cells enriched from blood (not recorded which). These receptors all stem from a woman between 40 and 50 years old with acute COVID-19. Both conserved end residues are trimmed from each CDR3. Each record gives: V gene, J gene, CDR3 length, clone size, CDR3 protein. Expanded clones get a size class; other rows say once, few or many, or leave the size out.

TRBV4-1	TRBJ1-4	12	-	ASSPDRFNEKLF
TRBV12-3/TRBV12-4	TRBJ1-2	10	-	ASSFVGYGYT
TRBV28	TRBJ2-1	10	-	ASSPPGQLQF
TRBV27	TRBJ2-1	13	-	ASSATGTRYNEQF
TRBV7-9	TRBJ2-1	12	-	ASSLLGLDNEQF
TRBV6-1	TRBJ2-7	14	-	ASSDRTQGDSYEQY
TRBV28	TRBJ2-7	13	-	ASSLDTRSSYEQY
TRBV28	TRBJ1-2	9	-	AAQANYGYT
TRBV28	TRBJ1-2	12	-	ASRTPGLLYGYT
TRBV28	TRBJ2-5	13	-	ASSLGQAKSETQY
TRBV19	TRBJ1-5	11	-	ASWGRGNQPQH
TRBV20-1	TRBJ2-7	13	-	SASRPGSGRDEQY
TRBV11-2	TRBJ2-7	11	-	ASSASPLYEQY
TRBV13	TRBJ1-2	12	-	ASSSWTGTGGYT
TRBV28	TRBJ2-7	10	-	ASSFQGGEQY
TRBV28	TRBJ2-1	11	-	ASRSSSYNEQF
TRBV28	TRBJ2-7	9	-	ASSGTTRQY
TRBV15	TRBJ2-7	13	-	ATSRESGRAYEQY
TRBV7-9	TRBJ2-3	16	-	ASSLRAGGGPGSDTQY
TRBV28	TRBJ2-7	12	-	ASRSKAASYEQY
TRBV11-3	TRBJ2-5	14	-	ASSLPSFLARETQY
TRBV12-5	TRBJ1-4	14	once	ASGLVRDRVGEKLF
TRBV7-9	TRBJ2-7	11	-	ASSLGGASEQY
TRBV28	TRBJ1-4	14	-	ASSDISGQANEKLF
TRBV6-2/TRBV6-3	TRBJ1-2	11	-	ASSEINRGGYT
TRBV28	TRBJ2-7	12	-	ASSLASVVHEQY
TRBV4-1	TRBJ2-3	14	-	ASSQAGLANADTQY
TRBV27	TRBJ1-5	13	-	ASSRYGTGNQPQH
TRBV19	TRBJ1-6	13	-	ASSIETGYNSPLH
TRBV6-5	TRBJ2-7	13	-	ASSYFRTASYEQY
TRBV11-3	TRBJ2-1	15	-	ASSLTSGAAPGNEQF
TRBV7-9	TRBJ1-3	13	-	ASSLARDSGNTIY
TRBV18	TRBJ2-2	13	-	ASSPRDRDTGELF
TRBV5-1	TRBJ2-6	13	-	ASRGGVSGANVLT
TRBV30	TRBJ1-1	12	-	AWSSHQGYTEAF
TRBV19	TRBJ1-6	14	-	ASSIVRIGRNSPLH
TRBV30	TRBJ2-7	12	-	AWSVGQGAYEQY
TRBV28	TRBJ1-2	11	-	ASSPSGGGGYT
TRBV7-9	TRBJ2-1	13	-	ASSLGSGSLDEQF
TRBV11-3	TRBJ2-4	13	-	ASSLPRTAKNIQY
TRBV6-6	TRBJ1-1	13	-	ASSSAPGMNTEAF
TRBV20-1	TRBJ2-1	12	-	SASLKAGHNEQF
TRBV19	TRBJ2-7	14	-	ASSGRRLAGVYEQY
TRBV7-9	TRBJ1-6	14	-	ASRQTGGSYNSPLH
TRBV29-1	TRBJ2-5	10	-	SGRQGRETQY
TRBV6-1	TRBJ1-6	13	-	ASSETTGGSSPLH
TRBV6-1	TRBJ2-7	13	once	ASSEIGVFTYEQY
TRBV28	TRBJ2-3	14	-	ASNRRAGVVTDTQY
TRBV7-9	TRBJ1-2	11	few	ASSLERLGGYT
TRBV19	TRBJ2-2	13	-	ASSIGRPRTGELF
TRBV27	TRBJ2-1	10	-	ASSAINNEQF
TRBV29-1	TRBJ2-2	10	few	SAQGNTGELF
TRBV11-2	TRBJ2-2	11	few	ASSFGDPGELF